This T cell receptor (beta chain) was captured in a study of PD-L1 blockade in urothelial cancer (dated by TCRdb to the late 2010s). About the investigation overall: Therapy was started in about 2014 for all patients, and atezolizumab 1,200 mg was administered intravenously every 3 weeks. Twenty-five of 29 patients were identified as males with urothelial cancer of bladder origin, and a prior smoking history was reported by 18 of 29 patients. Patients had an ECOG performance status of 0 or 1 and had received between 0 and 3 prior chemotherapy regimens. Blood samples were analyzed at 3 weeks after treatment start (second dose) and at 6 weeks after treatment start. Blood samples gave median yields of approximately 130,000 T cells and around 88,000 unique TCRs, along with a median clonality of about 0.084. The study was an exploratory multi-omic analysis of somatic, immune and clinical correlates of response to PD-L1 blockade with atezolizumab in urothelial cancer. TCR sequencing covered pretreatment tumor samples and matched, serially collected peripheral blood taken before and after atezolizumab treatment. Progression-free survival longer than 6 months counted as durable clinical benefit, and TCR features were additionally tested against both progression-free and overall survival. In the same patients who had TCR sequencing, pretreatment tumors also underwent whole exome sequencing and RNA sequencing. Nine patients reached durable clinical benefit, while some 19 patients did not. Pretreatment blood TCR-seq was available for 30 or so patients, at least one posttreatment blood collection was obtained for about 25 patients, and tumor TCR-seq was available for about 25 patients. The investigation overall reported the following: Because the sample size was small (n of about 30) and many exploratory analyses were performed, the results are intended to be hypothesis-generating. A pretreatment peripheral blood TCR clonality below the median was linked to improved progression-free and overall survival. Greater expansion of tumor-associated TCR clones in peripheral blood 3 weeks after the start of treatment was observed in patients with durable benefit (n of about 20, p = 0.022).

Synthetic TCR analog templates were spiked into each PCR so that absolute template abundance could be estimated from read counts. Using the immunoSEQ assay, TCRbeta CDR3 regions were amplified from genomic DNA with bias-controlled V and J gene primers. Sequencing of rearranged TCRbeta segments was done at approximately 20X coverage. Per the source publication's procedure: Clustering was used to correct sequencing errors, and CDR3s were annotated against IMGT so that V, D and J genes could be assigned. Downstream analyses used only productive TCRbeta rearrangements and left out out-of-frame or stop-codon sequences. Clonality was computed as one minus Shannon entropy normalized by the log of the number of unique productive sequences. Clones differing between time points or between blood and tumor were identified by Fisher's exact test with Benjamini-Hochberg correction at adjusted p below 0.01. In TCRdb, the immuneACCESS table is reduced to in-frame sequences with V and J assigned. These tables do not hold every clone; where another copy was compared, an unresolved V gene accounts for under half, and the others remain unexplained. The V and J calls and clone size are taken from that table; D and trimming were inferred from the DNA. Counted in this sample were approximately 38,000 clones; around 88% of them appeared once. Roughly a quarter of the sample is held by the ten biggest clonotypes.

V and J lose 7 bases and 0 bases, and a span of 13 bases separates them. The germline V gene encodes CDR1 SGHNT and CDR2 YYREEE (reference sequence). The CDR3 spans 14 residues, from the cysteine through the phenylalanine. The retained sequence is limited to the CDR3, 42 bases, with the frame set at the first base. Turning to this clone: Its cognate antigen has yet to be identified. Per-base qualities were not stored, and no clone one base away is much larger.

Reading the label with the study, this specimen's time point is: peripheral blood 6 weeks after treatment start. A total of around 30 patients with locally advanced or metastatic urothelial carcinoma, treated at Memorial Sloan Kettering on a trial protocol, made up the cohort. Peripheral blood mononuclear cells were collected pretreatment and during treatment, with between 1 and 8 total time points obtained per patient. The Qiagen DNeasy Blood extraction kit was used to purify genomic DNA from total PBMCs and tumor samples. Collected pretreatment and during treatment, PBMCs were isolated and stored as previously described.

The input for sequencing was PBMCs, taken around atezolizumab (anti-PD-L1) treatment. This receptor was taken from a man aged 55 to 69 with urothelial cancer. The chain couples TRBV5-4 to TRBJ1-1; the D gene is perhaps TRBD1, from 5 matching bases. CDR3 region: CASQLGAVNTEAFF. The DNA sequence follows: TGTGCCAGCCAGTTAGGGGCGGTGAACACTGAAGCTTTCTTT.